Presented here are 7 T cell receptor beta chains from one specimen sequenced in a study of blood T cell repertoires in COVID-19. Repertoires were generated with immunoSEQ multiplex PCR, while TCRdb's copy carries only in-frame clones and drops some. Of around 95,000 clones listed, 85% to 90% were seen once; the top ten hold roughly 4.6%. The specimen sequenced was peripheral blood. The receptors originated from a human donor in a cohort sampled during active COVID-19.

The chain has TRBV28 and TRBJ1-6; D not resolved. Germline values: CDR1 MDHEN, CDR2 SYDVKM. The V gene lost 5 bases and the J gene lost 7 bases, with 6 bases spanning the gap. The CDR3 is made up of 12 amino acids. CDR3 in DNA: TGTGCCAGCAGTCCAACAAATTCACCCCTCCACTTT. Its protein product is CASSPTNSPLHF.

The chain links TRBV12-3 or TRBV12-4 to TRBJ1-2, with D possibly matching TRBD1 (5 bases). This CDR3 is 13 amino acids long. Trimming removed 1 base from V and 2 bases from J, with 5 bases in between. CDR3 sequence reads: CASSLEGNYGYTF. The CDR3, as DNA: TGTGCCAGCAGTTTAGAGGGGAACTATGGCTACACCTTC.

This clone was recorded at least ten times. The V gene is TRBV2, the J gene TRBJ1-1; D call uncertain. Germline-derived CDR1 and CDR2 are SNHLY and FYNNEI. CDR3 size: 13 residues. The V gene lost 2 bases and the J gene lost 11 bases, with 15 bases spanning the gap. In DNA form, the CDR3 reads TGTGCCAGCAGTGAAATACCCACCCAGTCCGCTTTCTTT. The encoded protein is CASSEIPTQSAFF.

The rearrangement uses TRBV23-1 and TRBJ2-1; 8 nucleotides line up with TRBD1. TRBV23-1 is recorded as an ORF, its role being uncertain. Germline trimming cut 8 bases from V and 5 bases from J; bases unmatched to any gene: 14. The CDR3 sequence is 16 residues long. The CDR3, as DNA: TGCGCCAGCCCCTACCCACAGGACAGGGAACACAATGAGCAGTTCTTC. Residues: CASPYPQDREHNEQFF.

The chain uses TRBV5-1 and TRBJ2-7; D remains unclear. CDR1 and CDR2 (germline): SGHRS, YFSETQ. This CDR3 comprises 13 residues. Trimming left V 0 bases short and J 6 bases short, with 10 bases between. This chain's CDR3 is CASSLEWAGEQYF. CDR3 nucleotide sequence: TGCGCCAGCAGCTTGGAGTGGGCCGGCGAGCAGTACTTC.

This clone was seen once. This CDR3 reads CASLTRPGEKLFF. The CDR3 DNA is TGTGCCAGCCTCACTAGGCCTGGGGAAAAACTGTTTTTT. The rearrangement links TRBV11-2 to TRBJ1-4, with no clear D. The germline CDR1 and CDR2 sequences are SGHAT and FQNNGV. The V end lost 8 bases, the J end lost 8 bases, and 15 bases lay between the germline ends. The CDR3 totals 13 residues.

V is TRBV19 and J is TRBJ2-1; 9 bases agree with TRBD1. The CDR3 is 16 amino acids. Germline V gives CDR1 LNHDA, CDR2 SQIVND (reference sequence). Germline trimming cut 4 bases from V and 7 bases from J; bases unmatched to any gene: 11. In DNA, the CDR3 is TGTGCCAGTAGTAGGAGTGGGACAGGGAGATTTAATGAGCAGTTCTTC. Its protein is CASSRSGTGRFNEQFF.